This T cell receptor beta chain was recovered during a study of T cells in Graves' hyperthyroidism and ophthalmopathy. Study background: Sampling of peripheral blood happened at initial diagnosis, prior to any treatment.

In regard to this clonotype: Its antigen is not identified.

Germline CDR1 and CDR2: SGHNT and YYREEE (reference sequence). CDR3 length: 15 amino acids. V dropped 2 bases and J dropped 10 bases, with 19 bases sitting between them. TCR beta CDR3 sequences were amplified from RNA transcripts. HTBI primers were used for first-round RT-PCR of the TCR CDR3. TCRdb itself ran the multiplex PCR reads through MiXCR, one entry per CDR3 protein. This repertoire shows over 350,000 distinct CDR3 sequences, over 13% found once; its top ten account for around 28%. General observations from the study: Model output signaled ophthalmopathy a median approximately 6 months ahead of onset. Ophthalmopathy was distinguished from stable hyperthyroidism by 13 V-J signatures. Most thyroid clonotypes expanded above 0.001 appeared in blood too.

The specimen was blood. This TCR derives from a man between 50 and 59 years old with Graves' ophthalmopathy. The V gene is TRBV5-4, the J gene TRBJ2-1, with D perhaps TRBD2 (5 bases). CDR3 region: CASSLAANPTLEQFF. As DNA, the CDR3 is TGTGCCAGCAGCTTAGCGGCAAACCCCACCCTGGAGCAGTTCTTC.